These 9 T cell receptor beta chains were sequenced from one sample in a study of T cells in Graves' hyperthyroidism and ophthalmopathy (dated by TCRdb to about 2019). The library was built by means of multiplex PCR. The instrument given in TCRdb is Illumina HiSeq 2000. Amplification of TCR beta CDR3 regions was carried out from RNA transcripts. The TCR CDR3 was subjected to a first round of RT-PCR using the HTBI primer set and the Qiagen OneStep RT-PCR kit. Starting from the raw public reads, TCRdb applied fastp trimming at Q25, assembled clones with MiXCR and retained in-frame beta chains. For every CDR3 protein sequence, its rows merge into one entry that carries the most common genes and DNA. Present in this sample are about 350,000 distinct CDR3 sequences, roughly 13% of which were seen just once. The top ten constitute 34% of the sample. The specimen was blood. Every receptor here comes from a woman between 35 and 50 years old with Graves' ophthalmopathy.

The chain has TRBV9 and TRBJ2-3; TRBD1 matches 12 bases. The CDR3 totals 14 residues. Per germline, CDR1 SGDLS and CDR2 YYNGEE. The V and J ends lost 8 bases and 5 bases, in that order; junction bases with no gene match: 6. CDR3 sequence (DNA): TGTGCCAGTAGGGGACAGGGGGCCGGAGATACGCAGTATTTT. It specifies CASRGQGAGDTQYF.

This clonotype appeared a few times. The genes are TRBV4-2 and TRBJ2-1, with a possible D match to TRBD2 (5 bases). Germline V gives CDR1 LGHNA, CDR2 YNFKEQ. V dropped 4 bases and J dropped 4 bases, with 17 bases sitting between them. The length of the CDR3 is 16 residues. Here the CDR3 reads CASSPHHGVIYNEQFF. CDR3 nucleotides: TGTGCCAGCAGCCCGCATCACGGGGTGATATACAATGAGCAGTTCTTC.

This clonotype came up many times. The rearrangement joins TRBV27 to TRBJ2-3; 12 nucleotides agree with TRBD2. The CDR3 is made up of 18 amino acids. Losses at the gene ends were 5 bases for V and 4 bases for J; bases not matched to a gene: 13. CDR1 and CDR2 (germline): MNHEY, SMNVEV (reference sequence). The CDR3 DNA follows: TGTGCCAGCAGTGAGACTAGCGGGAGTGTAAGTTACGCAGATACGCAGTATTTT. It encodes CASSETSGSVSYADTQYF.

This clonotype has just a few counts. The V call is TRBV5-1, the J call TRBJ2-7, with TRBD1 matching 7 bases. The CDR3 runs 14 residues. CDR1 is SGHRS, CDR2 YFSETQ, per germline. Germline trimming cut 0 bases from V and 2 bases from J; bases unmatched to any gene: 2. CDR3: CASSLAGQAYEQYF. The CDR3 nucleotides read TGCGCCAGCAGCTTGGCTGGACAGGCCTACGAGCAGTACTTC. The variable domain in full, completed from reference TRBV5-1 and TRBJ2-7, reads KAGVTQTPRYLIKTRGQQVTLSCSPISGHRSVSWYQQTPGQGLQFLFEYFSETQRNKGNFPGRFSGRQFSNSRSEMNVSTLELGDSALYLCASSLAGQAYEQYFGPGTRLTVT.

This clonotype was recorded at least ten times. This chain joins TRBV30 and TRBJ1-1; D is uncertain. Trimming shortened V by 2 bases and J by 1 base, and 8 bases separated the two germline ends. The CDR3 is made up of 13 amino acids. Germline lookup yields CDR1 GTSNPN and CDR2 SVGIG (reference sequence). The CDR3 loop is CAWSRQRNTEAFF. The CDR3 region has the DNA TGTGCCTGGAGTCGTCAGAGGAACACTGAAGCTTTCTTT.

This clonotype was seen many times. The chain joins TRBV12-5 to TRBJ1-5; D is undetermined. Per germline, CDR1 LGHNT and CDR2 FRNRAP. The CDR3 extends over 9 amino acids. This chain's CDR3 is CGVHQPQHF. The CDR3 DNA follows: TGTGGGGTTCATCAGCCCCAGCATTTT. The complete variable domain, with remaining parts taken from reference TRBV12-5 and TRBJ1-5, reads DARVTQTPRHKVTEMGQEVTMRCQPILGHNTVFWYRQTMMQGLELLAYFRNRAPLDDSGMPKDRFSAEMPDATLATLKIQPSEPRDSAVYFCGVHQPQHFGDGTRLSIL.

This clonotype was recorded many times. CDR3 DNA: TGTGCCAGCAGTTTATCCGGGGCTCAAGAGACCCAGTACTTC. This encodes CASSLSGAQETQYF. The chain employs TRBV27 and TRBJ2-5; D may be TRBD1 or TRBD2 (5 bases each). CDR1 MNHEY and CDR2 SMNVEV come from the germline V gene (reference sequence). CDR3 size: 14 residues. Trimming left V 0 bases short and J 2 bases short, with 7 bases between.

CDR3 region: CASSSRGSDGELFF. The CDR3 DNA reads as TGTGCCAGCAGTTCTCGGGGCAGCGACGGGGAGCTGTTTTTT. The V call is TRBV28, the J call TRBJ2-2; the D gene could be TRBD1 or TRBD2 (5 bases each). This CDR3 region has 14 residues. Looked up from germline, CDR1 is MDHEN and CDR2 is SYDVKM. V was shortened by 4 bases and J by 7 bases, with 13 bases between the two germline ends.

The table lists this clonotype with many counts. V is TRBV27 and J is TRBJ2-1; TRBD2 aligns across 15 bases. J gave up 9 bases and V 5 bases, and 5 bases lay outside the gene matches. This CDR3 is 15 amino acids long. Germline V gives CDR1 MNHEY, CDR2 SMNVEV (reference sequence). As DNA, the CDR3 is TGTGCCAGCAGTCCCGGGACTAGCGGGGGGATTGAGCAGTTCTTC. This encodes CASSPGTSGGIEQFF.